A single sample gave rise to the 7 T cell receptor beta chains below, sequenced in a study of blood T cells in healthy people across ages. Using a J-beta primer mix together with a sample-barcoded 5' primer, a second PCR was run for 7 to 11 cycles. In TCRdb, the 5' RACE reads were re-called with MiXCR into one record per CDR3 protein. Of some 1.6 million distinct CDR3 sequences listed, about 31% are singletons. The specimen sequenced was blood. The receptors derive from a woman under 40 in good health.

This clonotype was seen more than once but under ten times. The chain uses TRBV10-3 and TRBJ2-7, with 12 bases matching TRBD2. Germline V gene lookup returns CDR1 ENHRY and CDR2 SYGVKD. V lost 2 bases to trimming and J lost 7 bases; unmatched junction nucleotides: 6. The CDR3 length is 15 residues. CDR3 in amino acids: CAISERLAGGQEQYF. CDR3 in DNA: TGTGCCATCAGTGAGCGGCTAGCGGGGGGGCAAGAGCAGTACTTC.

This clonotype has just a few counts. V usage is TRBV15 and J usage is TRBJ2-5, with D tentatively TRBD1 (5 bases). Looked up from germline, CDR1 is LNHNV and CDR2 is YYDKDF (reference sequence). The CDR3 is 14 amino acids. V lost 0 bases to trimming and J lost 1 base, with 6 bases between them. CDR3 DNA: TGTGCCACCAGCAGAGACAGGGCCCAAGAGACCCAGTACTTC. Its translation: CATSRDRAQETQYF.

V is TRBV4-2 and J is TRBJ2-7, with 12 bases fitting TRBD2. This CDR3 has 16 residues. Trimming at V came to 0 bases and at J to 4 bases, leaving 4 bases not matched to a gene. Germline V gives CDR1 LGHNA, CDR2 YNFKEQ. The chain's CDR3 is CASSQDRLAGAYEQYF. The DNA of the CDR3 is TGTGCCAGCAGCCAAGACAGACTAGCGGGAGCGTACGAGCAGTACTTC.

CDR3 nucleotides: TGCGCCAGCACCCCGGCCACGGGCGGGAGGGGCAATGAGCAGTTCTTC. It specifies CASTPATGGRGNEQFF. The gene calls are TRBV5-1 and TRBJ2-1, with 9 bases that match TRBD2. This CDR3 comprises 16 residues. Germline V lookup: CDR1 SGHRS, CDR2 YFSETQ. The ends lost 6 bases at V and 6 bases at J; junction bases unmatched: 13.

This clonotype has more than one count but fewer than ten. CDR3 in amino acids: CASSLGWGADYGYTF. The CDR3 DNA reads as TGCGCCAGCAGCTTGGGTTGGGGCGCTGACTATGGCTACACCTTC. V usage is TRBV5-1 and J usage is TRBJ1-2; a possible D gene is TRBD1 (5 bases). Germline-derived CDR1 and CDR2 are SGHRS and YFSETQ. The CDR3 has 15 amino acids. V shed 0 bases and J shed 3 bases, with 12 bases lying between them.

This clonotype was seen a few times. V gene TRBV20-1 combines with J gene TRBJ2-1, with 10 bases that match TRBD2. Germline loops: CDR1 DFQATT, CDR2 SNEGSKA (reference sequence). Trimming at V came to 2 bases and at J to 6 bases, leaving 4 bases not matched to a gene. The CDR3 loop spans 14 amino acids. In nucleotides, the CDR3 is TGCAGTGCTAGATACGGGACTAGCGCCAATGAGCAGTTCTTC. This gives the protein CSARYGTSANEQFF.

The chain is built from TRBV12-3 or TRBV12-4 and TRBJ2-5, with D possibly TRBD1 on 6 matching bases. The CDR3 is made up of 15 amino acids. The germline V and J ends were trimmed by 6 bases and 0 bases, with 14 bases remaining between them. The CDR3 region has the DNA TGTGCCAGCAGGGCCGGGACACTCGACCAAGAGACCCAGTACTTC. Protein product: CASRAGTLDQETQYF.